These 26 T cell receptor beta chains were sequenced from one sample in a study of T cell responses to AZD1222 COVID-19 vaccine. The repertoire was sequenced with immunoSEQ multiplex PCR; TCRdb's copy has only in-frame clones and lacks some. The sample shows approximately 50,000 clones, less than 90% of them seen only once. The sequenced sample was peripheral blood, obtained 28 days after the second AZD1222 dose. All receptors derive from an adult who received the AZD1222 COVID-19 vaccine.

The rearrangement joins TRBV2 to TRBJ2-3; D is perhaps TRBD1 (6 bases). Trimming pared 4 bases from V and 5 bases from J, leaving 7 bases between. The CDR3 sequence is 12 residues long. Germline V gene lookup returns CDR1 SNHLY and CDR2 FYNNEI. The CDR3 bases are TGTGCCAGCAGTGGACAGGAAGATACGCAGTATTTT. Translation: CASSGQEDTQYF.

CDR3: CASSLSTKAQDNSPLHF. CDR3 DNA sequence: TGTGCCAGCAGCTTATCTACCAAGGCACAGGATAATTCACCCCTCCACTTT. The V call is TRBV7-9, the J call TRBJ1-6; tentatively, D is TRBD1 (5 bases). V was cut by 2 bases and J by 5 bases, with 16 bases left in between. CDR3 length equals 17 residues. Germline CDR1 is SEHNR and CDR2 is FQNEAQ (reference sequence).

The chain employs TRBV12-3 or TRBV12-4 and TRBJ1-5, with D uncertain. The CDR3 extends over 13 amino acids. V was trimmed by 3 bases and J by 5 bases, leaving 8 bases between them. The CDR3 coding sequence is TGTGCCAGCAGTTTTAGGGAGGATCAGCCCCAGCATTTT. Encoded protein: CASSFREDQPQHF.

The chain is built from TRBV19 and TRBJ2-1; D call uncertain. This CDR3 contains 13 residues. With 3 bases removed from V and 6 bases from J, the gap between germline ends came to 9 bases. Germline values: CDR1 LNHDA, CDR2 SQIVND (reference sequence). The CDR3 spells CASSIGQFNEQFF. The CDR3 nucleotides read TGTGCCAGTAGTATCGGCCAGTTCAATGAGCAGTTCTTC.

This chain connects TRBV6-6 to TRBJ1-5, with 8 bases matching TRBD1. CDR3 length: 15 residues. Germline V gives CDR1 MNHNY, CDR2 SVGAGI (reference sequence). After removal of 4 bases from V and 6 bases from J, the junction contained 8 bases not matched to a gene. The CDR3 bases are TGTGCCAGCAGTTTGGTCAGGGGGCTAGGTCAGCCCCAGCATTTT. This translates into CASSLVRGLGQPQHF.

The J gene is TRBJ1-2, the V gene TRBV28, with D unresolved. This CDR3 comprises 11 residues. V lost 7 bases, J lost 0 bases, and 3 bases lay in between. CDR1 is MDHEN, CDR2 SYDVKM, per germline. CDR3 nucleotide sequence: TGTGCCAGCAAGTCTAACTATGGCTACACCTTC. Protein: CASKSNYGYTF.

This clone was observed a few times. The rearrangement links TRBV2 to TRBJ2-5, with TRBD2 matching over 9 bases. The V gene end was trimmed by 1 base and the J gene end by 5 bases; junction bases not matched to a gene: 8. CDR1 is SNHLY, CDR2 FYNNEI, per germline. The CDR3 covers 16 residues. CDR3 nucleotides: TGTGCCAGCAGTGAAGTTGGCGGGGGGGTACGGGAGACCCAGTACTTC. As protein: CASSEVGGGVRETQYF.

This rearrangement joins TRBV6-6 to TRBJ2-5; D ambiguous. CDR3 length: 12 residues. Germline assignment: CDR1 MNHNY and CDR2 SVGAGI (reference sequence). The V and J ends lost 10 bases and 7 bases respectively, with 16 bases between them. CDR3 in DNA: TGTGCCATCCAACAGAACAGTGGGACCCAGTACTTC. This translates into CAIQQNSGTQYF.

V usage is TRBV2 and J usage is TRBJ1-1, with 7 bases lining up with TRBD1. The J segment lost 6 bases and the V segment lost 6 bases, leaving 10 bases of the junction unmatched. The CDR3 spans 14 residues. The germline gives CDR1 SNHLY, CDR2 FYNNEI. CDR3 region: CASRIQGDGAEAFF. In DNA form, the CDR3 reads TGTGCCAGCAGAATCCAGGGGGATGGGGCTGAAGCTTTCTTT.

This clone was seen a few times. This rearrangement joins TRBV5-8 to TRBJ1-5; D unclear. There are 14 residues in the CDR3. The germline V and J ends were trimmed by 5 bases and 2 bases, with 11 bases remaining between them. Germline CDR1 and CDR2: SGHTS and YDEGEE. In nucleotides, the CDR3 is TGTGCCAGCAGGATACGGGTGGGCAATCAGCCCCAGCATTTT. This encodes CASRIRVGNQPQHF.

The chain carries TRBV12-3 or TRBV12-4 and TRBJ1-6; D gene unclear. The V end was cut by 3 bases, the J end by 8 bases, with 8 bases between. The CDR3 runs 13 residues. In nucleotides, the CDR3 is TGTGCCAGCAGTTTTCGGGAGCATTCACCCCTCCACTTT. Translated, it gives CASSFREHSPLHF.

This chain links TRBV10-3 with TRBJ2-7; perhaps TRBD2 as D (5 bases). Trimming removed 11 bases at V and 2 bases at J, with 13 bases between. The CDR3 totals 12 residues. CDR1 and CDR2 (germline): ENHRY, SYGVKD. The CDR3 nucleotides read TGTGCCGTCGCAGCGGCCGCCTACGAGCAGTACTTC. This sequence encodes CAVAAAAYEQYF.

The chain recombines TRBV28 with TRBJ2-1; unclear D gene. V shed 8 bases and J shed 6 bases, with 14 bases lying between them. Germline CDR1 is MDHEN and CDR2 is SYDVKM. The CDR3 contains 13 residues. The CDR3: CASGARRINEQFF. As DNA, the CDR3 is TGTGCCAGCGGTGCCCGCCGAATCAATGAGCAGTTCTTC.

The V and J genes are TRBV7-2 and TRBJ1-5, with D maybe TRBD1 (5 bases). Trimming pared 1 base from V and 4 bases from J, leaving 14 bases between. Germline V gives CDR1 SGHTA, CDR2 FQGNSA. This CDR3 has 16 amino acids. Here the CDR3 reads CASSLGGGRANQPQHF. The CDR3 bases are TGTGCCAGCAGCTTAGGCGGAGGCAGGGCGAATCAGCCCCAGCATTTT.

CDR3 sequence: CASSPVTGELFF. In DNA, the CDR3 is TGTGCCAGCTCACCAGTCACCGGGGAGCTGTTTTTT. The gene calls are TRBV18 and TRBJ2-2; D is undetermined. This CDR3 has 12 amino acids. With 2 bases removed from V and 4 bases from J, the gap between germline ends came to 2 bases. CDR1 and CDR2 (germline): KGHSH, LQKENI.

The chain combines TRBV27 with TRBJ2-3, with unresolved D. CDR3 size: 12 residues. The germline CDR1 and CDR2 sequences are MNHEY and SMNVEV (reference sequence). V was shortened by 0 bases and J by 6 bases, with 4 bases between the two germline ends. Here the CDR3 DNA reads TGTGCCAGCAGTTTATCAGGGGATACGCAGTATTTT. It encodes CASSLSGDTQYF.

V is TRBV4-3 and J is TRBJ1-2; D is unclear. Germline V gene lookup returns CDR1 LGHNA and CDR2 YSLEER. CDR3 length: 14 amino acids. V gave up 1 base and J gave up 2 bases, with 8 bases separating them. This CDR3 is CASSQVAVNYGYTF. CDR3 bases: TGCGCCAGCAGCCAAGTGGCGGTCAACTATGGCTACACCTTC.

The J gene is TRBJ1-6, the V gene TRBV7-2; D is ambiguous. CDR3 length equals 12 residues. Trimming took 2 bases from V and 9 from J, leaving 5 bases between them. Looked up from germline, CDR1 is SGHTA and CDR2 is FQGNSA. CDR3 DNA: TGTGCCAGCAGCTTATATGGTTCACCCCTCCACTTT. It codes for CASSLYGSPLHF.

This chain links TRBV15 with TRBJ2-2; D uncertain. From germline, CDR1 is LNHNV and CDR2 YYDKDF (reference sequence). The CDR3 extends over 11 amino acids. V was cut by 6 bases and J by 11 bases, with 10 bases left in between. CDR3 nucleotides: TGTGCCACCAGGACCTCGGCCGAGCTGTTTTTT. The encoded protein is CATRTSAELFF.

This chain connects TRBV5-1 to TRBJ2-7; perhaps TRBD1 as D (6 bases). Germline V gives CDR1 SGHRS, CDR2 YFSETQ. The CDR3 runs to 15 residues. V dropped 0 bases and J dropped 5 bases, with 15 bases sitting between them. CDR3 region: CASSLGDRRFNEQYF. DNA of the CDR3: TGCGCCAGCAGCTTGGGAGACAGGCGATTCAACGAGCAGTACTTC.

The chain couples TRBV5-1 to TRBJ2-1; maybe TRBD2 (5 bases). Per germline, CDR1 SGHRS and CDR2 YFSETQ. The ends were cut back, 4 bases at V and 7 bases at J, with 9 bases in the middle. There are 12 residues in the CDR3. The CDR3 DNA is TGCGCCAGCAGCCCGGACTTGAATGAGCAGTTCTTC. Translation gives CASSPDLNEQFF.

This chain links TRBV4-3 with TRBJ2-1; 8 nucleotides line up with TRBD2. CDR3 length: 15 amino acids. CDR1 and CDR2 (germline): LGHNA, YSLEER. V trimming: 2 bases; J trimming: 9 bases; junction bases outside the gene matches: 9. In nucleotides, the CDR3 is TGCGCCAGCAGCCAATGGGTCGGGGGGGGATTTGAGCAGTTCTTC. This gives the protein CASSQWVGGGFEQFF.

In this sample, this clone turned up a few times. The V call is TRBV10-3, the J call TRBJ2-1; D might be TRBD1 (6 bases). This CDR3 is 16 amino acids long. V shed 3 bases and J shed 6 bases, with 18 bases lying between them. Per germline, CDR1 ENHRY and CDR2 SYGVKD. The CDR3 is CAISELASTGINEQFF. Here the CDR3 DNA reads TGTGCCATCAGTGAACTCGCATCGACAGGAATCAATGAGCAGTTCTTC.

The chain carries TRBV27 and TRBJ2-2, with a possible D match to TRBD2 (7 bases). V dropped 8 bases and J dropped 1 base, with 14 bases sitting between them. Germline CDR1 reads MNHEY; CDR2 reads SMNVEV (reference sequence). The CDR3 sequence is 15 residues long. DNA of the CDR3: TGTGCCAGCGGTAGGGGGGGAAGGAACACCGGGGAGCTGTTTTTT. This translates into CASGRGGRNTGELFF.

This chain joins TRBV7-9 and TRBJ2-1, with TRBD1 identical over 9 bases. The CDR3 consists of 16 residues. The germline V gene has CDR1 SEHNR and CDR2 FQNEAQ (reference sequence). After removal of 5 bases from V and 1 base from J, the junction contained 6 bases not matched to a gene. CDR3 sequence: CASSPWTGASYNEQFF. The CDR3 DNA sequence: TGTGCCAGCAGCCCCTGGACAGGGGCTTCCTACAATGAGCAGTTCTTC.

The chain recombines TRBV5-8 with TRBJ1-5, with a tentative D call TRBD1 (5 bases). Trimming cost V 0 bases and J 4 bases, with 11 bases left between them. Per the germline V gene, CDR1 is SGHTS and CDR2 is YDEGEE. This CDR3 is built from 15 residues. CDR3 residues: CASSLGQIRNQPQHF. The CDR3 region has the DNA TGTGCCAGCAGCTTGGGACAGATAAGGAATCAGCCCCAGCATTTT.